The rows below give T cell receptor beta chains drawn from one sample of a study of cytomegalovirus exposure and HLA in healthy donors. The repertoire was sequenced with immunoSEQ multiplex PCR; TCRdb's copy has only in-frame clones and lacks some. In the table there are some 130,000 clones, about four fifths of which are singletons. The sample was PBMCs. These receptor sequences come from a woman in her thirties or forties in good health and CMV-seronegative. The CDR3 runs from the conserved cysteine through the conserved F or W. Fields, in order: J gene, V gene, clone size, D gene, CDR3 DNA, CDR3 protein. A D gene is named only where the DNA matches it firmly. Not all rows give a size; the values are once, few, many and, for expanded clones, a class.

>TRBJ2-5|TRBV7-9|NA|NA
TGTGCCAGCAGCTTATGGGGGGACCCGCTGGGGGAGACCCAGTACTTC
CASSLWGDPLGETQYF
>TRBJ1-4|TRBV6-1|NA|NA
TGTGCCAGCAGTGATCCGAAGGGTCAGGGGTTTGGAAAACTGTTTTTT
CASSDPKGQGFGKLFF
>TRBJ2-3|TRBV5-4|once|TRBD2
TGTGCCAGCAGCCGGCAGACTAGCGGGGGGGCGTCGGCTACGCAGTATTTT
CASSRQTSGGASATQYF
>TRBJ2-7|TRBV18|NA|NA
TGTGCCAGCTCACCCCCCGCAGCCTACGAGCAGTACTTC
CASSPPAAYEQYF
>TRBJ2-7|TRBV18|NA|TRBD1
TGTGCCAGCTCACCCTCGGGACAGTCCTACGAGCAGTACTTC
CASSPSGQSYEQYF
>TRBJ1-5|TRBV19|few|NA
TGTGCCAGTACCCTAGGGGCGGGGTCCAGCAATCAGCCCCAGCATTTT
CASTLGAGSSNQPQHF
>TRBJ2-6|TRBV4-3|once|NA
TGCGCCAGCAGCCAAGATGGGGGCACGGGGGCCAACGTCCTGACTTTC
CASSQDGGTGANVLTF
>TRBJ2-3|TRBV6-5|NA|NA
TGTGCCAGCAGACCGACAGGGAGGTCAGATACGCAGTATTTT
CASRPTGRSDTQYF
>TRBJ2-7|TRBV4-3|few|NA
TGCGCCAGCAGCCAATGGCAAGGGGGTGCCTACGAGCAGTACTTC
CASSQWQGGAYEQYF
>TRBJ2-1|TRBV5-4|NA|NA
TGTGCCAGCAGCTTGGAGGCTCTAGGGGAATCCTACAATGAGCAGTTCTTC
CASSLEALGESYNEQFF
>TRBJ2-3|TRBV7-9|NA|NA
TGTGCCAGCAGCCCCCATGTTCGTGGGCAATCCGCGCAGTATTTT
CASSPHVRGQSAQYF
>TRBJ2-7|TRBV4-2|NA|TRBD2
TGTGCCAGCAGCCAAGGGACTAGCGGGATTCCTCGTTACGAGCAGTACTTC
CASSQGTSGIPRYEQYF
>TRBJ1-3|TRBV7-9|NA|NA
TGTGCCAGCAGACAAGGGGTAGAGCGAGACACCATATATTTT
CASRQGVERDTIYF
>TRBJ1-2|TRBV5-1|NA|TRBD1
TGCGCCAGCAGCCAAGGGGACAGTGATGGCTACACCTTC
CASSQGDSDGYTF
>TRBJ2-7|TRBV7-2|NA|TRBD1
TGTGCCAGCAGCTGGGACAGGGATTACTACGAGCAGTACTTC
CASSWDRDYYEQYF
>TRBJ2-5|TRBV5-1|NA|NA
TGCGCCAGCAGCCCCTCGACTAGGGAGACCCAGTACTTC
CASSPSTRETQYF
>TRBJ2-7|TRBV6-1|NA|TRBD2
TGTGCCAGCAGTGTAACTAGCGGGGGCGTCAGCTCCTACGAGCAGTACTTC
CASSVTSGGVSSYEQYF
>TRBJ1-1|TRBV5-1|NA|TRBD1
TGCGCCAGCAGCACACGACAGGGGGCGAACACTGAAGCTTTCTTT
CASSTRQGANTEAFF
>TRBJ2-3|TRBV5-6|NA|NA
TGTGCCAGCAGCTCGCCAGGTGGAGATACGCAGTATTTT
CASSSPGGDTQYF
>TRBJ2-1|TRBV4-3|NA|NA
TGCGCCAGCAGCCAAAGGCTAGCAAGAAATGAGCAGTTCTTC
CASSQRLARNEQFF
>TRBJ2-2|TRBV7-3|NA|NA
TGTGCCAGCAGCCGAACGAGGCAGGGGAACACCGGGGAGCTGTTTTTT
CASSRTRQGNTGELFF
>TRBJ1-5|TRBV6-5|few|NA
TGTGCCAGCAGACAGGGAGATCAGCCCCAGCATTTT
CASRQGDQPQHF
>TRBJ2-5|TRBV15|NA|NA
TGTGCCACCAGCAGAGCTGGGCGCGAGACCCAGTACTTC
CATSRAGRETQYF
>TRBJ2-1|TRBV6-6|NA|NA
TGTGCCAGCAGTTATGGGCAACTCTACAATGAGCAGTTCTTC
CASSYGQLYNEQFF
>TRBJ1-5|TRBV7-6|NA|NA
TGTGCCAGCAGCCTCGGTGGGGGGGCCAATCAGCCCCAGCATTTT
CASSLGGGANQPQHF
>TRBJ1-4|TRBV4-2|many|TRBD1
TGTGCCAGCAGCCCGGAGGAGGGGGCGGCGGAAAAACTGTTTTTT
CASSPEEGAAEKLFF
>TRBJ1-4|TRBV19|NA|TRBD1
TGTGCCAGTAGAAACAGGGGTGAAAAACTGTTTTTT
CASRNRGEKLFF
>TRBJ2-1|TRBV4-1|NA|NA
TGCGCCAGCAGCCAAGTGTCTCTAGCGAACTACAATGAGCAGTTCTTC
CASSQVSLANYNEQFF
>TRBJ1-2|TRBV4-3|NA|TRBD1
TGCGCCAGCAGCCTTAGAGGAGGGGGCGACTATGGCTACACCTTC
CASSLRGGGDYGYTF
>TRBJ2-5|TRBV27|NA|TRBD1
TGTGCCTCAAGCCGGGACAGCCCTCAAGAGACCCAGTACTTC
CASSRDSPQETQYF
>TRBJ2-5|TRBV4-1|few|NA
TGCGCCAGCAGCCAGGTCGGTCCACAAGAGACCCAGTACTTC
CASSQVGPQETQYF
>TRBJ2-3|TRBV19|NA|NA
TGTGCCAGTAGTGCCCTTCGACAGACAGATACGCAGTATTTT
CASSALRQTDTQYF
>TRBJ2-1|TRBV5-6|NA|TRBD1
TGTGCCAGCAGCGCCCGGGACAGGGGGATCCGAGTTAATAGGGGTGAGCAGTTCTTC
CASSARDRGIRVNRGEQFF
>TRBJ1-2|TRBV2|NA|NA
TGTGCCAGCAGTGACTCCGGGGTTGGCTATGGCTACACCTTC
CASSDSGVGYGYTF
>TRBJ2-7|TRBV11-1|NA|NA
TGTGCCAGCAGTTCTACTTCCTACGAGCAGTACTTC
CASSSTSYEQYF
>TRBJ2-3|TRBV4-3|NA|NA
TGCGCCAGCAGCCAAGTCCGGGGAACGCAGTATTTT
CASSQVRGTQYF
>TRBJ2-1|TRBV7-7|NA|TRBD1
TGTGCTAGCAGCCCGAAGACAGGGGGCTCCTACAATGAGCAGTTCTTC
CASSPKTGGSYNEQFF
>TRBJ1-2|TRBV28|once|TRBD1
TGTGCCAGCACCCTCCCGACAGGGACTAACTATGGCTACACCTTC
CASTLPTGTNYGYTF
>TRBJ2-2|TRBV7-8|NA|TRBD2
TGTGCCAGCAGCTTGAATAGCGGGAGGGCCGGCACCGGGGAGCTGTTTTTT
CASSLNSGRAGTGELFF